This TCR beta chain was documented in a study of cytomegalovirus exposure and HLA in healthy donors. Findings of the study overall: Sequencing depth roughly uniform across donors was assumed in presence/absence analyses. Many donors shared some public TCRs, even though most TCR sequences were rare. V- and J-gene trimming in TCR beta was tied to a missense DCLRE1C variant by an analysis performed later.

Notes on this clone: Antigen specificity is unknown.

The PCR contained 60 Vbeta and 13 Jbeta primers. Produced via immunoSEQ multiplex PCR; TCRdb's table is partial and in-frame only. The data show over 100,000 clones, and the top ten clones hold roughly 3.5%. The germline CDR1 and CDR2 sequences are LNHDA and SQIVND (reference sequence). This CDR3 spans 14 amino acids. Trimming took 6 bases from V and 9 from J, leaving 20 bases between them. The clonotype originates from a man aged 25 to 45 in good health and CMV-seronegative. Sequencing was performed on PBMCs. This chain joins TRBV19 and TRBJ1-2; TRBD1 might be the D (5 bases). The CDR3 is CASSADGPGRSYTF. CDR3 nucleotide sequence: TGTGCCAGTAGCGCCGACGGGCCAGGGAGGAGCTACACCTTC.